A selection of T cell receptor beta chains follows, all from one sample in a study of blood T cells in healthy people across ages. TCRdb used MiXCR to reprocess the 5' RACE reads, holding one entry per CDR3 protein. The sample has 1.5 million to 2 million distinct CDR3 sequences; over 25% are singletons. What was sequenced was blood. These receptors were obtained from a woman aged 30 to 39 in good health. The CDR3 runs from the conserved cysteine through the conserved F or W. Each record gives: CDR3 length, V gene, J gene, CDR3 protein.

len: 15
v_gene: TRBV5-1
j_gene: TRBJ2-2
CDR3aa: CASTSGHANTGELFF

len: 13
v_gene: TRBV20-1
j_gene: TRBJ2-5
CDR3aa: CSARETNQETQYF

len: 11
v_gene: TRBV10-2
j_gene: TRBJ2-2
CDR3aa: CASQRGMELFF

len: 14
v_gene: TRBV4-3
j_gene: TRBJ2-3
CDR3aa: CASSQGTVTDTQYF

len: 10
v_gene: TRBV14
j_gene: TRBJ2-4
CDR3aa: CASSTFYGYF

len: 14
v_gene: TRBV20-1
j_gene: TRBJ1-2
CDR3aa: CSARNRDRAGGYTF

len: 12
v_gene: TRBV30
j_gene: TRBJ1-1
CDR3aa: CAWRTGDTEAFF

len: 15
v_gene: TRBV15
j_gene: TRBJ1-2
CDR3aa: CATSRGGTGGDGYTF

len: 16
v_gene: TRBV5-4
j_gene: TRBJ2-1
CDR3aa: CASSFPEGQGPNEQFF

len: 15
v_gene: TRBV6-1
j_gene: TRBJ2-1
CDR3aa: CASSEGGATYNEQFF

len: 15
v_gene: TRBV19
j_gene: TRBJ1-4
CDR3aa: CASSTLGTSEEKLFF

len: 15
v_gene: TRBV9
j_gene: TRBJ2-2
CDR3aa: CASKPGGGDTGELFF

len: 12
v_gene: TRBV20-1
j_gene: TRBJ1-1
CDR3aa: CSAHQPNTEAFF

len: 15
v_gene: TRBV7-2
j_gene: TRBJ2-1
CDR3aa: CASSGGGRVGNEQFF

len: 12
v_gene: TRBV5-1
j_gene: TRBJ2-1
CDR3aa: CASSAQQNEQFF

len: 15
v_gene: TRBV7-2
j_gene: TRBJ2-7
CDR3aa: CASSPTARFSYEQYF

len: 14
v_gene: TRBV15
j_gene: TRBJ2-1
CDR3aa: CATSRGRIYNEQFF

len: 16
v_gene: TRBV6-5
j_gene: TRBJ2-7
CDR3aa: CASSKLAPPGHYEQYF

len: 12
v_gene: TRBV20-1
j_gene: TRBJ2-5
CDR3aa: CSASLRQETQYF

len: 14
v_gene: TRBV10-1
j_gene: TRBJ2-7
CDR3aa: CASSEGISSYEQYF

len: 14
v_gene: TRBV6-6
j_gene: TRBJ1-2
CDR3aa: CASRAGQAPGGYTF

len: 14
v_gene: TRBV28
j_gene: TRBJ2-5
CDR3aa: CASTGQGTQETQYF

len: 11
v_gene: TRBV12-5
j_gene: TRBJ1-6
CDR3aa: CASGENSPLHF

len: 15
v_gene: TRBV5-1
j_gene: TRBJ2-1
CDR3aa: CASSLARVQVNEQFF

len: 13
v_gene: TRBV20-1
j_gene: TRBJ1-2
CDR3aa: CSARDDRVDGYTF

len: 14
v_gene: TRBV7-2
j_gene: TRBJ2-7
CDR3aa: CASSLARGRDEQYF

len: 15
v_gene: TRBV7-2
j_gene: TRBJ2-3
CDR3aa: CASSPWTSGSDTQYF

len: 13
v_gene: TRBV14
j_gene: TRBJ2-5
CDR3aa: CASSLSFPYGQYF

len: 15
v_gene: TRBV6-5
j_gene: TRBJ2-7
CDR3aa: CASSYRGAVGYEQYF

len: 16
v_gene: TRBV21-1
j_gene: -
CDR3aa: CASSKDVRVKVETQYF

len: 13
v_gene: TRBV28
j_gene: TRBJ2-1
CDR3aa: CASSGSLNNEQFF

len: 16
v_gene: TRBV4-2
j_gene: TRBJ2-3
CDR3aa: CARSQDLSGGRDTQYF

len: 14
v_gene: TRBV2
j_gene: TRBJ1-6
CDR3aa: CARGGGLRGSPLHF

len: 15
v_gene: TRBV4-2
j_gene: TRBJ1-2
CDR3aa: CASSSGGGDNYGYTF

len: 14
v_gene: TRBV7-9
j_gene: TRBJ1-5
CDR3aa: CASSLYDRDQPQHF

len: 15
v_gene: TRBV20-1
j_gene: TRBJ1-5
CDR3aa: CSAKPGKWGNQPQHF

len: 14
v_gene: TRBV7-2
j_gene: TRBJ2-7
CDR3aa: CASSPRQSDYGQYF

len: 14
v_gene: TRBV6-5
j_gene: TRBJ1-5
CDR3aa: CASRLGTGSQPQHF

len: 14
v_gene: TRBV12-3/TRBV12-4
j_gene: TRBJ1-2
CDR3aa: CASSLPPMPYGYTF

len: 15
v_gene: TRBV4-3
j_gene: TRBJ2-5
CDR3aa: CASSRRRGTQETQYF

len: 14
v_gene: TRBV20-1
j_gene: TRBJ2-5
CDR3aa: CSTRDAVMKETQYF

len: 17
v_gene: TRBV6-2/TRBV6-3
j_gene: TRBJ2-1
CDR3aa: CASTKGLWTSSYNEQFF

len: 14
v_gene: TRBV6-6
j_gene: TRBJ2-7
CDR3aa: CASSGSDRVYEQYF

len: 12
v_gene: TRBV7-2
j_gene: TRBJ2-3
CDR3aa: CASSFAPGTQYF

len: 13
v_gene: TRBV6-1
j_gene: TRBJ2-6
CDR3aa: CASNQGGANVLTF

len: 13
v_gene: TRBV12-3/TRBV12-4
j_gene: TRBJ1-5
CDR3aa: CASSPPAGQPQHF

len: 17
v_gene: TRBV7-2
j_gene: TRBJ1-6
CDR3aa: CASSSQGQGMGNSPLHF

len: 13
v_gene: TRBV18
j_gene: TRBJ2-7
CDR3aa: CASSPETSGEQYF

len: 14
v_gene: TRBV12-5
j_gene: TRBJ2-1
CDR3aa: CASGLGGSYNEQFF

len: 14
v_gene: TRBV2
j_gene: TRBJ2-4
CDR3aa: CASGRLQGSGIQYF

len: 14
v_gene: TRBV7-2
j_gene: TRBJ1-6
CDR3aa: CASSRQGSQSPLHF